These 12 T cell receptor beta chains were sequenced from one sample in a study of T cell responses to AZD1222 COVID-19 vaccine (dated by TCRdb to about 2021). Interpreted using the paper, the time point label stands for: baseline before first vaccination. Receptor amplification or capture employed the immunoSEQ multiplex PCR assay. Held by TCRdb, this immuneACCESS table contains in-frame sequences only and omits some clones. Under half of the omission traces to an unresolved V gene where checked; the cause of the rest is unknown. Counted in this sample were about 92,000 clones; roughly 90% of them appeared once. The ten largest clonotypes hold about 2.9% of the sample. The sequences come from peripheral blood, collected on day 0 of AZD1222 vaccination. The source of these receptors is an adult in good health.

The CDR3 bases are TGTGCCAGCAGCTCAGCATCCTCGAACAGGGAACATCCGCATTTT. It encodes CASSSASSNREHPHF. The chain recombines TRBV28 with TRBJ1-5; perhaps TRBD1 as D (6 bases). The CDR3 is 15 residues long. Per the germline V gene, CDR1 is MDHEN and CDR2 is SYDVKM. Trimming shortened V by 6 bases and J by 15 bases, and 27 bases separated the two germline ends.

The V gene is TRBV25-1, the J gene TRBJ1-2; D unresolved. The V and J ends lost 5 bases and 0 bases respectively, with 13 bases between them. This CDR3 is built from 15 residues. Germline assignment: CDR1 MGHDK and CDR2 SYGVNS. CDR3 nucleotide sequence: TGTGCCAGCAGTTCAATGGTCAGGTCTAACTATGGCTACACCTTC. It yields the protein CASSSMVRSNYGYTF.

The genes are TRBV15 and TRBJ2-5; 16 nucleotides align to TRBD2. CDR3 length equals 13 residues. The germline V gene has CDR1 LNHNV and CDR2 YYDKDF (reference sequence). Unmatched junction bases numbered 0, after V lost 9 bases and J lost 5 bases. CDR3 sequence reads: CATGLAGGETQYF. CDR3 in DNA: TGTGCCACGGGACTAGCGGGAGGGGAGACCCAGTACTTC. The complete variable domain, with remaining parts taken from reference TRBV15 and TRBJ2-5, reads DAMVIQNPRYQVTQFGKPVTLSCSQTLNHNVMYWYQQKSSQAPKLLFHYYDKDFNNEADTPDNFQSRRPNTSFCFLDIRSPGLGDTAMYLCATGLAGGETQYFGPGTRLLVL.

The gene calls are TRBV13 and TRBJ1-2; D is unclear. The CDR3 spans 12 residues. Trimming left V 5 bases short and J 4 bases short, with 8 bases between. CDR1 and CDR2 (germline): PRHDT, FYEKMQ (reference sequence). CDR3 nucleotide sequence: TGTGCCAGCAGCCGTTCCGGCTATGGCTACACCTTC. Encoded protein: CASSRSGYGYTF.

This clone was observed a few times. CDR3 DNA: TGCAGGGGGTTTGGGACTGAAGCTTTCTTT. Its translation: CRGFGTEAFF. This chain uses TRBV20-1 with TRBJ1-1; D not resolved. Germline V CDR1 and CDR2: DFQATT, SNEGSKA (reference sequence). The CDR3 runs 10 residues.

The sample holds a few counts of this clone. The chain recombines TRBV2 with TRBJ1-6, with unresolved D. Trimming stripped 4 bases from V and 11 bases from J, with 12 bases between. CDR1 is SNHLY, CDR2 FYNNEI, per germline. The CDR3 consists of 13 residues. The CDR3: CASSAWTTTPLHF. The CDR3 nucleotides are TGTGCCAGCAGTGCGTGGACGACAACACCCCTCCACTTT.

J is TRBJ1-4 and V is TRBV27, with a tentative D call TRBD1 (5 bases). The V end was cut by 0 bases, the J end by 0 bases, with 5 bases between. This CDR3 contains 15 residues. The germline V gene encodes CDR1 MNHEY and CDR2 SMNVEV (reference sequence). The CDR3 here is CASSLSQATNEKLFF. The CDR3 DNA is TGTGCCAGCAGTTTATCACAGGCAACTAATGAAAAACTGTTTTTT. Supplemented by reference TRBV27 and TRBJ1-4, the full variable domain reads EAQVTQNPRYLITVTGKKLTVTCSQNMNHEYMSWYRQDPGLGLRQIYYSMNVEVTDKGDVPEGYKVSRKEKRNFPLILESPSPNQTSLYFCASSLSQATNEKLFFGSGTQLSVL.

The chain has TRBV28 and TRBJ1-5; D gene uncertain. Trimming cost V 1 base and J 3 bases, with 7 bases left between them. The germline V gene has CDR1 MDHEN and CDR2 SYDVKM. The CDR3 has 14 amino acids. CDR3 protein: CASSLSQPNQPQHF. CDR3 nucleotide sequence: TGTGCCAGCAGTTTATCTCAACCCAATCAGCCCCAGCATTTT. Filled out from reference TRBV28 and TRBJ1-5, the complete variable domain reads DVKVTQSSRYLVKRTGEKVFLECVQDMDHENMFWYRQDPGLGLRLIYFSYDVKMKEKGDIPEGYSVSREKKERFSLILESASTNQTSMYLCASSLSQPNQPQHFGDGTRLSIL.

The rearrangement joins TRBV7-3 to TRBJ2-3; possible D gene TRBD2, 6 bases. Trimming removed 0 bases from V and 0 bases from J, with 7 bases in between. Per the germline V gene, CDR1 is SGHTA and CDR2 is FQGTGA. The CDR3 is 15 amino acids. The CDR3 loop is CASSLTGTSTDTQYF. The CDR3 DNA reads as TGTGCCAGCAGCTTAACCGGGACTAGCACAGATACGCAGTATTTT.

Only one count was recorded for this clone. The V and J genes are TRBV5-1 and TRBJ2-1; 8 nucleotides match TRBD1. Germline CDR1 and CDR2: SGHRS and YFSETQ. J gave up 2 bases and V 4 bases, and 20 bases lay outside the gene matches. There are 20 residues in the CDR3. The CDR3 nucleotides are TGCGCCAGCAGCGGAAACAACAGGGGGTTTTCTAGTGAGGCCTACAATGAGCAGTTCTTC. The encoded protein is CASSGNNRGFSSEAYNEQFF.

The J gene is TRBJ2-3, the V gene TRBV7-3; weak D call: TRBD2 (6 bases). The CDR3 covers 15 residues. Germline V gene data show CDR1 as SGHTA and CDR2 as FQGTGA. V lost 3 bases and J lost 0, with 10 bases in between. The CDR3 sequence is CASSFTGTSTDTQYF. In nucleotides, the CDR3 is TGTGCCAGCAGCTTCACCGGGACTAGCACAGATACGCAGTATTTT.

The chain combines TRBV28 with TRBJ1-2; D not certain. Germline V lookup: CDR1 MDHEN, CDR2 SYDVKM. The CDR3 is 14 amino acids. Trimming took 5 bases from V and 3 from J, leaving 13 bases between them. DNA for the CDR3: TGTGCCAGCAGTGCCCCCCCGAGGGACTATGGCTACACCTTC. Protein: CASSAPPRDYGYTF.